One sample yielded the 26 T cell receptor beta chains listed below, sequenced in a study of cytomegalovirus exposure and HLA in healthy donors. 13 Jbeta primers and 60 Vbeta primers were used for the PCR. Profiled with immunoSEQ multiplex PCR; TCRdb holds only in-frame clones, not every one. The repertoire includes about 120,000 clones, 82% of them detected once, and 1.5% sits in the top ten. The sample taken for sequencing was PBMCs. These receptor sequences come from a young woman in good health and CMV-seronegative.

This chain links TRBV4-2 with TRBJ2-1, with 10 bases aligning to TRBD1. The V segment lost 5 bases and the J segment 14 bases; nucleotides outside the gene matches: 9. The CDR3 has 13 amino acids. The germline CDR1 and CDR2 sequences are LGHNA and YNFKEQ. In DNA, the CDR3 is TGTGCCAGCAGCACAGGACAGGGGGTTTGGAAGTTCTTC. It is translated as CASSTGQGVWKFF.

V is TRBV7-8 and J is TRBJ1-1, with a tentative D call TRBD1 (5 bases). V gave up 1 base and J gave up 8 bases, with 20 bases separating them. Germline V gene data show CDR1 as SGHVS and CDR2 as FQNEAQ. The length of the CDR3 is 16 residues. The CDR3 loop is CASSLGNARDAGEAFF. The CDR3 DNA reads TGTGCCAGCAGCTTAGGTAACGCCAGGGATGCCGGAGAAGCTTTCTTT.

The chain recombines TRBV19 with TRBJ1-2; 8 nucleotides agree with TRBD1. J lost 6 bases, V lost 9 bases, and 15 bases had no gene match. CDR3 length: 15 amino acids. Germline V gene lookup returns CDR1 LNHDA and CDR2 SQIVND (reference sequence). The CDR3 sequence: CASLSPGQEVHGYTF. The CDR3 bases are TGTGCCAGCCTAAGCCCGGGACAGGAAGTGCATGGCTACACCTTC.

This clone was observed a handful of times. V usage is TRBV5-1 and J usage is TRBJ1-5; D remains ambiguous. CDR3 length: 15 amino acids. Trimming shortened V by 0 bases and J by 4 bases, and 11 bases separated the two germline ends. Germline CDR1 and CDR2: SGHRS and YFSETQ. The chain's CDR3 is CASSLGGSRNQPQHF. CDR3 nucleotide sequence: TGCGCCAGCAGCTTGGGTGGATCCAGGAATCAGCCCCAGCATTTT.

The rearrangement uses TRBV19 and TRBJ2-5; 8 bases match TRBD1. The J call may be incorrect, as the DNA end agrees better with TRBJ2-7. The CDR3 length is 14 residues. Germline V CDR1 and CDR2: LNHDA, SQIVND (reference sequence). CDR3: CASEGQVPPYEQYF. CDR3 nucleotides: TGTGCCAGCGAGGGACAGGTCCCCCCCTACGAGCAGTACTTC.

This chain links TRBV28 with TRBJ1-3, with TRBD1 matching over 8 bases. CDR3 size: 16 residues. Germline V CDR1 and CDR2: MDHEN, SYDVKM. V lost 5 bases, J lost 8 bases, and 14 bases stayed unmatched. This CDR3 reads CASSTDREGLGDTIYF. CDR3 DNA sequence: TGTGCCAGCAGTACGGACAGGGAAGGGTTAGGGGACACCATATATTTT. Drawing the rest from reference TRBV28 and TRBJ1-3, the complete variable domain is DVKVTQSSRYLVKRTGEKVFLECVQDMDHENMFWYRQDPGLGLRLIYFSYDVKMKEKGDIPEGYSVSREKKERFSLILESASTNQTSMYLCASSTDREGLGDTIYFGEGSWLTVV.

J is TRBJ1-6 and V is TRBV27, with 8 nucleotides matching TRBD1. The CDR3 runs 18 residues. From germline, CDR1 is MNHEY and CDR2 SMNVEV (reference sequence). V gave up 6 bases and J gave up 9 bases; unmatched junction bases: 19. In DNA form, the CDR3 reads TGTGCCAGCAGCCGACTCCTACGACAGGGGAGGGAGGGTTCACCCCTCCACTTT. Translation gives CASSRLLRQGREGSPLHF.

A note on this clone: One end of the junction fails to match germline, which may point to a read error. The V call is TRBV13, the J call TRBJ2-6, with D possibly matching TRBD1 (5 bases). The CDR3 contains 16 residues. Germline assignment: CDR1 PRHDT and CDR2 FYEKMQ (reference sequence). The CDR3 spells CASTSDTSTGANGLTF. As DNA, the CDR3 is TGTGCCAGCACCTCCGATACGAGTACTGGGGCCAACGGCCTGACTTTC.

This chain joins TRBV30 and TRBJ1-6; TRBD1 matches at 7 bases. Germline CDR1 and CDR2: GTSNPN and SVGIG (reference sequence). Trimming at V came to 2 bases and at J to 9 bases, leaving 4 bases not matched to a gene. CDR3 length equals 13 residues. CDR3 nucleotide sequence: TGTGCCTGGAGTAGAGACAGGGCTTCACCCCTCCACTTT. As protein: CAWSRDRASPLHF.

This chain uses TRBV7-9 with TRBJ2-2, with a tentative D call TRBD1 (6 bases). V was pared by 5 bases and J by 5 bases, with 15 bases between. The CDR3 loop spans 15 amino acids. Germline assignment: CDR1 SEHNR and CDR2 FQNEAQ (reference sequence). CDR3 in amino acids: CASSPRGSRTGELFF. The CDR3 bases are TGTGCCAGCAGCCCGAGGGGGAGTAGGACCGGGGAGCTGTTTTTT. Using reference TRBV7-9 and TRBJ2-2 for the parts outside the CDR3, the full variable domain is DTGVSQNPRHKITKRGQNVTFRCDPISEHNRLYWYRQTLGQGPEFLTYFQNEAQLEKSRLLSDRFSAERPKGSFSTLEIQRTEQGDSAMYLCASSPRGSRTGELFFGEGSRLTVL.

This clone was recorded once. The V call is TRBV30, the J call TRBJ2-7; 7 nucleotides agree with TRBD2. The CDR3 sequence is 13 residues long. The J segment lost 7 bases and the V segment lost 5 bases, leaving 11 bases of the junction unmatched. Germline values: CDR1 GTSNPN, CDR2 SVGIG (reference sequence). The chain's CDR3 is CAWDSGGGGEQYF. CDR3 sequence (DNA): TGTGCCTGGGACTCAGGCGGGGGAGGAGAGCAGTACTTC.

The rearrangement uses TRBV11-1 and TRBJ1-1; D unclear. Germline CDR1 and CDR2: SGHAT and FQDESV (reference sequence). The CDR3 covers 13 residues. V was trimmed by 4 bases and J by 3 bases, leaving 9 bases between them. CDR3 region: CASSSRTYTEAFF. The CDR3 bases are TGTGCCAGCAGCTCCCGGACTTACACTGAAGCTTTCTTT.

The chain recombines TRBV5-1 with TRBJ2-5, with 8 bases that match TRBD2. V lost 2 bases and J lost 1; bases outside the gene matches: 7. This CDR3 spans 16 amino acids. Germline V gives CDR1 SGHRS, CDR2 YFSETQ. CDR3 bases: TGCGCCAGCAGCTTAAGCGGGGGACCAGCCCAAGAGACCCAGTACTTC. This encodes CASSLSGGPAQETQYF.

The genes are TRBV11-2 and TRBJ1-4; the D gene is possibly TRBD1 (5 bases). V gave up 3 bases and J gave up 8 bases, with 16 bases separating them. CDR3 length: 15 amino acids. Germline lookup yields CDR1 SGHAT and CDR2 FQNNGV. The chain's CDR3 is CASSFLGGDSEKLFF. The CDR3 DNA is TGTGCCAGCAGCTTCCTTGGGGGGGATTCGGAAAAACTGTTTTTT.

The rearrangement joins TRBV5-4 to TRBJ1-2, with D maybe TRBD1 (5 bases). The CDR3 consists of 14 residues. Trimming pared 2 bases from V and 4 bases from J, leaving 12 bases between. The V gene's germline CDR1 is SGHNT and CDR2 YYREEE (reference sequence). CDR3 DNA: TGTGCCAGCAGCTTCGCGGGGGTGGTCTATGGCTACACCTTC. It encodes CASSFAGVVYGYTF.

V gene TRBV4-1 combines with J gene TRBJ2-7; the D is unclear. The germline V and J ends were trimmed by 0 bases and 6 bases, with 9 bases remaining between them. Germline V lookup: CDR1 MGHRA, CDR2 YSYEKL. The length of the CDR3 is 13 residues. CDR3 coding DNA: TGCGCCAGCAGCCAAGATCCCACCGGCGAGCAGTACTTC. Its protein product is CASSQDPTGEQYF.

This chain links TRBV11-3 with TRBJ2-3; D is ambiguous. CDR3 length: 13 amino acids. Germline loops: CDR1 SGHNT, CDR2 YENEEA. V was cut by 5 bases and J by 5 bases, with 11 bases left in between. DNA of the CDR3: TGTGCCAGCAGCGACAAGGATGGAGATACGCAGTATTTT. Translation: CASSDKDGDTQYF.

The V and J genes are TRBV21-1 and TRBJ2-7; whether TRBD2, the table's D call, matches the DNA was not checked. TRBV21-1 constitutes a pseudogene. The CDR3 has 15 residues. CDR3 sequence: CASTGTSGTAYEQYF. In DNA form, the CDR3 reads TGTGCCAGCACCGGGACTAGCGGGACCGCCTACGAGCAGTACTTC.

The genes are TRBV19 and TRBJ2-3, with 8 bases that match TRBD2. Germline CDR1 LNHDA, CDR2 SQIVND (reference sequence). The CDR3 runs 16 residues. The trim removed 3 bases at V and 0 bases at J, leaving 5 bases unmatched. CDR3 amino acids: CASSIRGGRSTDTQYF. In DNA, the CDR3 is TGTGCCAGTAGTATCAGGGGCGGGAGGAGCACAGATACGCAGTATTTT.

This clone was detected a few times. This chain connects TRBV7-2 to TRBJ2-7; no definite D call. CDR3 size: 14 residues. V was trimmed by 6 bases and J by 6 bases, leaving 18 bases between them. In germline, CDR1 is SGHTA, CDR2 FQGNSA. CDR3 DNA: TGTGCCAGCAGATCGACTTTTAATATGGTCGAGCAGTACTTC. Protein: CASRSTFNMVEQYF.

The genes are TRBV18 and TRBJ2-5, with D tentatively TRBD2 (6 bases). The V end was cut by 4 bases, the J end by 4 bases, with 13 bases between. CDR1 KGHSH and CDR2 LQKENI come from the germline V gene. This CDR3 region has 14 residues. DNA of the CDR3: TGTGCCAGCTCACTTACCGGGGGTGGAGAGACCCAGTACTTC. Its translation is CASSLTGGGETQYF. The whole variable domain, remainder taken from reference TRBV18 and TRBJ2-5, is NAGVMQNPRHLVRRRGQEARLRCSPMKGHSHVYWYRQLPEEGLKFMVYLQKENIIDESGMPKERFSAEFPKEGPSILRIQQVVRGDSAAYFCASSLTGGGETQYFGPGTRLLVL.

The chain has TRBV30 and TRBJ1-4; D ambiguous. The CDR3 is 13 amino acids. Germline-derived CDR1 and CDR2 are GTSNPN and SVGIG (reference sequence). V gave up 1 base and J gave up 5 bases, with 8 bases separating them. CDR3 nucleotides: TGTGCCTGGAGTGGCGGTCCCAATGAAAAACTGTTTTTT. This codes for CAWSGGPNEKLFF.

V and J are TRBV9 and TRBJ2-6, with no clear D. With 0 bases removed from V and 3 bases from J, the gap between germline ends came to 7 bases. CDR1 and CDR2 (germline): SGDLS, YYNGEE. The CDR3 spans 15 residues. Here the CDR3 DNA reads TGTGCCAGCAGCGTAGGAGGTAATGGGGCCAACGTCCTGACTTTC. Its protein product is CASSVGGNGANVLTF.

The rearrangement uses TRBV7-5 and TRBJ1-2. TRBV7-5 is given as a pseudogene. This CDR3 comprises 16 residues. CDR3 in DNA: TGTGCCAGAAGCTCGCGGATCAGGTCCAGCGGGAATGGCTACACCTTC. Translation gives CARSSRIRSSGNGYTF.

This rearrangement joins TRBV27 to TRBJ1-1; perhaps TRBD1 as D (6 bases). This CDR3 is 13 amino acids long. Germline loops: CDR1 MNHEY, CDR2 SMNVEV (reference sequence). The V end lost 8 bases, the J end lost 0 bases, and 10 bases lay between the germline ends. CDR3 protein: CASGGHLNTEAFF. The CDR3 bases are TGTGCCAGCGGGGGACACTTGAACACTGAAGCTTTCTTT.

This chain uses TRBV19 with TRBJ1-2; D might be TRBD1 (5 bases). The ends were cut back, 5 bases at V and 0 bases at J, with 13 bases in the middle. Germline values: CDR1 LNHDA, CDR2 SQIVND (reference sequence). The CDR3 is made up of 15 amino acids. CDR3 DNA sequence: TGTGCCAGTAGTTCCAGGGCCCTGACTAACTATGGCTACACCTTC. It yields the protein CASSSRALTNYGYTF.